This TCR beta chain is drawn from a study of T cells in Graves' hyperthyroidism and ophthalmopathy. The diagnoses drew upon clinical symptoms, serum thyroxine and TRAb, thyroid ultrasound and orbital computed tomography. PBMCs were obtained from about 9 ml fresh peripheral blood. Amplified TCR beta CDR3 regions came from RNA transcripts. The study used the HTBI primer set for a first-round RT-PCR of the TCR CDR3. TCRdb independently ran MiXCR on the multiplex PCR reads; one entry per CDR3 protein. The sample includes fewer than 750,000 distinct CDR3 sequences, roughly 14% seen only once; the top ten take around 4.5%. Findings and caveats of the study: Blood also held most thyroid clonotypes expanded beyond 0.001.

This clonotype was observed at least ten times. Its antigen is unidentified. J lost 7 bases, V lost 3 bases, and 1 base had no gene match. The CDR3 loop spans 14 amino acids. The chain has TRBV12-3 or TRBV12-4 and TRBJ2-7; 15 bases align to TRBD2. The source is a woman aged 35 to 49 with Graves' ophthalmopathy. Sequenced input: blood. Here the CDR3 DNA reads TGTGCCAGCAGTTTTGGGACTAGCGGGAGGGAGCAGTACTTC. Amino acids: CASSFGTSGREQYF.